This TCR beta chain was found in a study of T cells in Graves' hyperthyroidism and ophthalmopathy. In this sample, this clonotype turned up many times. Germline CDR1 reads SGHTS; CDR2 reads YDEGEE. This CDR3 region has 15 residues. V lost 0 bases to trimming and J lost 10 bases, with 17 bases between them. TCR beta CDR3 region amplification was performed from RNA transcripts. The HTBI primer set drove a first-round RT-PCR of the TCR CDR3. MiXCR, run by TCRdb on the multiplex PCR reads, gives a single entry per CDR3 protein. The repertoire holds hundreds of thousands of distinct CDR3 sequences, 16% seen once, with more than 3% in the top ten.

Specimen: blood. This rearrangement joins TRBV5-8 to TRBJ2-1, with D possibly being TRBD2 (5 bases). The sequence came from a woman aged 35 to 49 with Graves' ophthalmopathy. As DNA, the CDR3 is TGTGCCAGCAGCTTGGATCCGGACGCCCGAGGGGAGCAGTTCTTC. It translates to CASSLDPDARGEQFF. The complete variable domain, with remaining parts taken from reference TRBV5-8 and TRBJ2-1, reads EAGVTQSPTHLIKTRGQQATLRCSPISGHTSVYWYQQALGLGLQFLLWYDEGEERNRGNFPPRFSGRQFPNYSSELNVNALELEDSALYLCASSLDPDARGEQFFGPGTRLTVL.